This entry lists 17 T cell receptor beta chains sequenced from one sample in a study of cytomegalovirus exposure and HLA in healthy donors. PCR was performed using 60 Vbeta and 13 Jbeta primers. Some clones are missing from TCRdb's copy, which holds only in-frame ones; the method was immunoSEQ multiplex PCR. The sample has around 140,000 clones; approximately 75% are singletons. Source material: PBMCs. The source of these receptors is a male donor in good health and CMV-seronegative.

This chain links TRBV11-2 with TRBJ2-2, with TRBD2 identical over 9 bases. V lost 7 bases and J lost 1; bases outside the gene matches: 1. The V gene's germline CDR1 is SGHAT and CDR2 FQNNGV. This CDR3 contains 14 residues. The CDR3 spells CASTTSGNTGELFF. The CDR3 DNA reads TGTGCCAGCACGACTAGCGGGAACACCGGGGAGCTGTTTTTT. Using reference TRBV11-2 and TRBJ2-2 for the parts outside the CDR3, the full variable domain is EAGVAQSPRYKIIEKRQSVAFWCNPISGHATLYWYQQILGQGPKLLIQFQNNGVVDDSQLPKDRFSAERLKGVDSTLKIQPAKLEDSAVYLCASTTSGNTGELFFGEGSRLTVL.

V and J are TRBV13 and TRBJ2-1, with D possibly being TRBD2 (5 bases). Germline assignment: CDR1 PRHDT and CDR2 FYEKMQ (reference sequence). The V gene lost 3 bases and the J gene lost 10 bases, with 13 bases spanning the gap. The CDR3 covers 13 residues. DNA of the CDR3: TGTGCCAGCAGCTTCAAGCGGATGGAGGAGCAGTTCTTC. Amino acid sequence: CASSFKRMEEQFF.

CDR3 sequence: CASSQEGGDSYEQYF. The CDR3 DNA sequence: TGCGCCAGCAGCCAAGAGGGCGGGGACTCCTACGAGCAGTACTTC. The V and J genes are TRBV4-3 and TRBJ2-7, with a weak D call TRBD2 (6 bases). This CDR3 is built from 15 residues. Trimming took off 0 bases at V and 0 bases at J, with 9 bases between the two ends. In germline, CDR1 is LGHNA, CDR2 YSLEER.

This rearrangement joins TRBV5-1 to TRBJ1-1, with TRBD1 matching 8 bases. This CDR3 has 15 residues. CDR1 SGHRS and CDR2 YFSETQ come from the germline V gene. V was pared by 0 bases and J by 7 bases, with 8 bases of the junction left unmatched. CDR3 protein: CASSLALTGGDEAFF. Here the CDR3 DNA reads TGCGCCAGCAGCTTGGCCCTAACAGGGGGGGATGAAGCTTTCTTT.

V and J are TRBV6-6 and TRBJ1-3, with D uncertain. Looked up from germline, CDR1 is MNHNY and CDR2 is SVGAGI (reference sequence). The CDR3 spans 16 residues. V was trimmed by 4 bases and J by 1 base, leaving 14 bases between them. In nucleotides, the CDR3 is TGTGCCAGCAGTTCTACTGGGAGGGATTCTGGAAACACCATATATTTT. It codes for CASSSTGRDSGNTIYF.

Here the CDR3 reads CASRLREGNYGYTF. CDR3 sequence (DNA): TGTGCCAGCAGACTAAGGGAGGGTAACTATGGCTACACCTTC. The rearrangement joins TRBV6-1 to TRBJ1-2; D is ambiguous. CDR3 length: 14 residues. Trimming pared 6 bases from V and 1 base from J, leaving 12 bases between. The V gene's germline CDR1 is MNHNS and CDR2 SASEGT.

The V and J genes are TRBV9 and TRBJ2-2, with 7 positions matching TRBD2. Unmatched junction bases numbered 3, after V lost 4 bases and J lost 3 bases. The CDR3 is 14 residues long. Per germline, CDR1 SGDLS and CDR2 YYNGEE. CDR3 sequence: CASSPRGDTGELFF. Written as DNA, the CDR3 is TGTGCCAGCAGCCCCCGGGGGGACACCGGGGAGCTGTTTTTT.

The rearrangement links TRBV29-1 to TRBJ1-4; TRBD1 is a possible D gene (6 bases). The CDR3 runs to 13 residues. The germline V and J ends were trimmed by 3 bases and 4 bases, with 9 bases remaining between them. Per germline, CDR1 SQVTM and CDR2 ANQGSEA. The CDR3 sequence: CSVDGTFNEKLFF. As DNA, the CDR3 is TGCAGCGTTGACGGGACATTTAATGAAAAACTGTTTTTT.

This clone has only a few counts. The rearrangement joins TRBV6-1 to TRBJ2-6; D is possibly TRBD1 (6 bases). Germline V lookup: CDR1 MNHNS, CDR2 SASEGT. The CDR3 length is 16 residues. Trimming took 3 bases from V and 2 from J, leaving 11 bases between them. The CDR3 is CASSELRGAGANVLTF. CDR3 DNA: TGTGCCAGCAGTGAGCTCAGGGGTGCTGGGGCCAACGTCCTGACTTTC.

The rearrangement uses TRBV25-1 and TRBJ1-3; tentative D call: TRBD1 (6 bases). CDR3 size: 14 residues. V was clipped by 4 bases and J by 3 bases, with 10 bases between them. Germline CDR1 and CDR2: MGHDK and SYGVNS. The CDR3 is CASSAGTIGNTIYF. In DNA, the CDR3 is TGTGCCAGCAGTGCCGGGACAATTGGAAACACCATATATTTT.

The V call is TRBV25-1, the J call TRBJ2-1; 7 bases are a match to TRBD2. Germline values: CDR1 MGHDK, CDR2 SYGVNS. The CDR3 extends over 16 amino acids. J gave up 5 bases and V 5 bases, and 12 bases lay outside the gene matches. CDR3 in DNA: TGTGCCAGCAGTCCTCATGAGGGACTACCCCACAATGAGCAGTTCTTC. Its protein product is CASSPHEGLPHNEQFF.

This clone was counted a single time. The chain combines TRBV25-1 with TRBJ2-1, with 8 bases aligning to TRBD2. V shed 4 bases, J shed 1 base, and the junction held 0 bases outside the gene matches. There are 14 residues in the CDR3. Germline lookup yields CDR1 MGHDK and CDR2 SYGVNS. The CDR3, as DNA: TGTGCCAGCAGTGTAGCGGGGTCCTACAATGAGCAGTTCTTC. Amino acids: CASSVAGSYNEQFF.

The chain joins TRBV10-3 to TRBJ2-2; 9 nucleotides agree with TRBD1. This CDR3 contains 14 residues. V shed 5 bases and J 5 bases; nucleotides not matched to a gene: 3. Germline V gene sequence: CDR1 ENHRY, CDR2 SYGVKD. The CDR3 DNA is TGTGCCATCAGTCCGGGACAGGGAACCGGGGAGCTGTTTTTT. It is translated as CAISPGQGTGELFF.

On this clone itself: The junction does not match germline at one end; this may be a read error. Other nucleotide sequences from this sample produce the same CDR3. This rearrangement joins TRBV5-4 to TRBJ2-2, with 9 bases aligning to TRBD1. The length of the CDR3 is 16 residues. Germline lookup yields CDR1 SGHNT and CDR2 YYREEE (reference sequence). DNA of the CDR3: TGTGCCAGCAGCCCCGGGACAGGGCTGAACACCGGCGAGCTGTTTTTT. Translating it yields CASSPGTGLNTGELFF. Full variable domain (remainder filled in from reference TRBV5-4 and TRBJ2-2): ETGVTQSPTHLIKTRGQQVTLRCSSQSGHNTVSWYQQALGQGPQFIFQYYREEENGRGNFPPRFSGLQFPNYSSELNVNALELDDSALYLCASSPGTGLNTGELFFGEGSRLTVL.

This sequence joins TRBV6-1 and TRBJ1-2; no firm D call. The CDR3 contains 12 residues. The V gene lost 10 bases and the J gene lost 8 bases, with 17 bases spanning the gap. The germline gives CDR1 MNHNS, CDR2 SASEGT. The CDR3 spells CAILGLPLGYTF. The CDR3 DNA reads TGTGCCATCCTTGGGCTTCCTCTCGGCTACACCTTC.

This chain links TRBV18 with TRBJ2-1; D is undetermined. V was clipped by 3 bases and J by 12 bases, with 15 bases between them. CDR1 is KGHSH and CDR2 is LQKENI in the germline V gene. The CDR3 runs to 13 residues. CDR3 sequence reads: CASSPREATWQFF. CDR3 in DNA: TGTGCCAGCTCACCGCGAGAAGCGACGTGGCAGTTCTTC.

The genes are TRBV11-2 and TRBJ1-2, with TRBD1 as a possible D gene (5 bases). Germline CDR1 reads SGHAT; CDR2 reads FQNNGV. The CDR3 is 14 amino acids. The V end was cut by 8 bases, the J end by 4 bases, with 17 bases between. This chain's CDR3 is CASGLTGALYGYTF. The CDR3 region has the DNA TGTGCCAGCGGGCTAACAGGAGCCCTCTATGGCTACACCTTC.